The 20 T cell receptor beta chains below come from one sample, sequenced in a study of blood T cell dynamics during melanoma immunotherapy. Documented time point: week 3, after first cycle of checkpoint inhibitor. Sequencing used immunoSEQ multiplex PCR; TCRdb keeps in-frame clones, though not all of them. The sample includes almost 8,500 clones, 88% seen only once; the top ten take 2% to 2.5%. Sequencing used blood, obtained from a patient treated with checkpoint blockade. All receptors come from a human donor with melanoma.

This clone has a single count. The CDR3 spells CASSQRTSGYNEQYF. CDR3 bases: TGTGCCAGCAGCCAACGGACTAGCGGGTATAACGAGCAGTACTTC. V is TRBV11-2 and J is TRBJ2-7, with TRBD2 matching 11 bases. The germline CDR1 and CDR2 sequences are SGHAT and FQNNGV. The V and J ends lost 5 bases and 5 bases, in that order; junction bases with no gene match: 8. This CDR3 is built from 15 residues.

The chain couples TRBV27 to TRBJ2-7; 7 bases fit TRBD2. The germline V gene has CDR1 MNHEY and CDR2 SMNVEV (reference sequence). This CDR3 comprises 15 residues. The V segment lost 3 bases and the J segment 0 bases; nucleotides outside the gene matches: 5. CDR3 region: CASSLRAGLSYEQYF. The CDR3 DNA follows: TGTGCCAGCAGTTTGAGAGCGGGGCTCTCCTACGAGCAGTACTTC.

This CDR3 reads CASGPGGLGEKLFF. CDR3 coding DNA: TGTGCTAGTGGTCCCGGCGGGTTAGGAGAAAAACTGTTTTTT. The rearrangement uses TRBV12-5 and TRBJ1-4; D gene uncertain. The CDR3 has 14 amino acids. V lost 5 bases, J lost 8 bases, and 15 bases lay in between. CDR1 and CDR2 (germline): LGHNT, FRNRAP.

V usage is TRBV9 and J usage is TRBJ2-2; 7 nucleotides match TRBD1. The germline CDR1 and CDR2 sequences are SGDLS and YYNGEE. V was pared by 4 bases and J by 3 bases, with 6 bases of the junction left unmatched. The CDR3 loop spans 15 amino acids. CDR3 amino acids: CASSLITGDTGELFF. The CDR3, as DNA: TGTGCCAGCAGCTTGATTACAGGGGACACCGGGGAGCTGTTTTTT.

V and J are TRBV18 and TRBJ2-7; the D gene could be TRBD1 or TRBD2 (6 bases each). The germline V gene has CDR1 KGHSH and CDR2 LQKENI. This CDR3 contains 14 residues. Trimming left V 8 bases short and J 4 bases short, with 18 bases between. The CDR3 region has the DNA TGTGCCAGCCGAGGGGGGTTAGGGGCATACGAGCAGTACTTC. This sequence encodes CASRGGLGAYEQYF.

The J gene is TRBJ2-7, the V gene TRBV11-2, with 8 bases matching TRBD1. The CDR3 consists of 15 residues. Trimming removed 4 bases from V and 0 bases from J; junction bases left unmatched: 5. Germline-derived CDR1 and CDR2 are SGHAT and FQNNGV. CDR3 DNA sequence: TGTGCCAGCAGCTCCTGGACAGGGAGCTCCTACGAGCAGTACTTC. The encoded protein is CASSSWTGSSYEQYF.

The gene calls are TRBV5-1 and TRBJ1-2, with unresolved D. V was clipped by 0 bases and J by 1 base, with 7 bases between them. CDR3 size: 14 residues. Per germline, CDR1 SGHRS and CDR2 YFSETQ. The DNA of the CDR3 is TGCGCCAGCAGCTTGGAATCCGTTAACTATGGCTACACCTTC. Protein: CASSLESVNYGYTF.

The gene calls are TRBV9 and TRBJ1-5; D gene uncertain. Trimming took off 0 bases at V and 5 bases at J, with 9 bases between the two ends. Germline CDR1 SGDLS, CDR2 YYNGEE. The CDR3 runs 14 residues. CDR3 DNA: TGTGCCAGCAGCGTAGGGGAACGCCATCAGCCCCAGCATTTT. Its translation: CASSVGERHQPQHF.

DNA of the CDR3: TGCAGCGTGGCGGGACAGGGTTACGAGCAGTACTTC. The encoded protein is CSVAGQGYEQYF. This chain links TRBV29-1 with TRBJ2-5, with TRBD1 matching 9 bases. The DNA end lines up better with TRBJ2-7; the J call may be wrong. The CDR3 consists of 12 residues. From germline, CDR1 is SQVTM and CDR2 ANQGSEA.

This rearrangement joins TRBV7-2 to TRBJ2-7, with D possibly TRBD1 on 6 matching bases. Germline CDR1 is SGHTA and CDR2 is FQGNSA. There are 16 residues in the CDR3. Between the trimmed V and J ends, which lost 3 bases and 0 bases, there was a span of 15 bases. The CDR3 DNA follows: TGTGCCAGCAGCTTGGGGACAACCACTAGCTCCTACGAGCAGTACTTC. Translating gives CASSLGTTTSSYEQYF. The full variable domain, with the rest looked up from reference TRBV7-2 and TRBJ2-7, is GAGVSQSPSNKVTEKGKDVELRCDPISGHTALYWYRQSLGQGLEFLIYFQGNSAPDKSGLPSDRFSAERTGGSVSTLTIQRTQQEDSAVYLCASSLGTTTSSYEQYFGPGTRLTVT.

The chain combines TRBV6-6 with TRBJ1-2; TRBD1 might be the D (5 bases). V was clipped by 0 bases and J by 4 bases, with 12 bases between them. Germline-derived CDR1 and CDR2 are MNHNY and SVGAGI (reference sequence). The CDR3 sequence is 15 residues long. The CDR3: CASSYSTQGAYGYTF. CDR3 nucleotide sequence: TGTGCCAGCAGTTACTCAACGCAGGGCGCCTATGGCTACACCTTC.

The genes are TRBV7-9 and TRBJ1-3, with D unresolved. Germline CDR1 SEHNR, CDR2 FQNEAQ (reference sequence). The CDR3 has 14 residues. V lost 3 bases and J lost 0, with 6 bases in between. CDR3 DNA sequence: TGTGCCAGCAGCTTCCCTACCTCTGGAAACACCATATATTTT. Its translation: CASSFPTSGNTIYF.

J is TRBJ1-1 and V is TRBV2; 9 bases agree with TRBD1. Germline V gene sequence: CDR1 SNHLY, CDR2 FYNNEI. The CDR3 runs to 13 residues. J was trimmed by 11 bases and V by 1 base; bases with no gene match: 5. CDR3 in amino acids: CASSEVGQGDAFF. DNA for the CDR3: TGTGCCAGCAGTGAAGTGGGACAGGGTGACGCTTTCTTT. Full variable domain (outside the CDR3, taken from reference TRBV2 and TRBJ1-1): EPEVTQTPSHQVTQMGQEVILRCVPISNHLYFYWYRQILGQKVEFLVSFYNNEISEKSEIFDDQFSVERPDGSNFTLKIRSTKLEDSAMYFCASSEVGQGDAFFGQGTRLTVV.

This clone was detected only once. The chain recombines TRBV5-8 with TRBJ1-2, with D possibly TRBD1 on 5 matching bases. CDR1 and CDR2 from the germline V gene are SGHTS and YDEGEE. V lost 2 bases and J lost 2, with 13 bases in between. This CDR3 region has 15 residues. CDR3 bases: TGTGCCAGCAGCTTTTACCGGGACGGGAACTATGGCTACACCTTC. Its translation is CASSFYRDGNYGYTF.

The rearrangement links TRBV5-8 to TRBJ1-1, with 7 bases matching TRBD1. The V segment lost 2 bases and the J segment 5 bases; nucleotides outside the gene matches: 9. Germline V gene sequence: CDR1 SGHTS, CDR2 YDEGEE. CDR3 length: 15 amino acids. CDR3 sequence: CASSLIQGLGTEAFF. The CDR3 bases are TGTGCCAGCAGCTTAATACAGGGGTTAGGGACTGAAGCTTTCTTT.

V is TRBV5-1 and J is TRBJ1-2, with 7 bases matching TRBD1. V was clipped by 4 bases and J by 5 bases; unmatched bases: 5. CDR1 and CDR2 (germline): SGHRS, YFSETQ. CDR3 size: 13 residues. CDR3 amino acids: CASSRDSYYGYTF. CDR3 nucleotides: TGCGCCAGCAGCAGGGACAGCTATTATGGCTACACCTTC. The entire variable domain, with the rest obtained from reference TRBV5-1 and TRBJ1-2, is as follows: KAGVTQTPRYLIKTRGQQVTLSCSPISGHRSVSWYQQTPGQGLQFLFEYFSETQRNKGNFPGRFSGRQFSNSRSEMNVSTLELGDSALYLCASSRDSYYGYTFGSGTRLTVV.

The chain uses TRBV7-9 and TRBJ1-1; 9 positions agree with TRBD1. Germline CDR1 is SEHNR and CDR2 is FQNEAQ (reference sequence). The CDR3 runs to 15 residues. The V segment lost 5 bases and the J segment 4 bases; nucleotides outside the gene matches: 8. The chain's CDR3 is CASSPTRTGATEAFF. The CDR3 DNA sequence: TGTGCCAGCAGCCCTACCCGGACAGGGGCCACTGAAGCTTTCTTT.

The chain combines TRBV6-4 with TRBJ1-2; TRBD1 agrees at 7 bases. CDR1 is MRHNA, CDR2 SNTAGT, per germline. V shed 2 bases and J 4 bases; nucleotides not matched to a gene: 1. This CDR3 is built from 13 residues. The CDR3 loop reads CASSDAGGYGYTF. The CDR3 nucleotides are TGTGCCAGCAGTGACGCAGGGGGCTATGGCTACACCTTC.

The chain couples TRBV4-1 to TRBJ2-5; TRBD2 aligns across 10 bases. The DNA matches TRBJ2-7 better at its end, which makes the J call doubtful. CDR1 is MGHRA and CDR2 is YSYEKL in the germline V gene. The CDR3 has 15 residues. CDR3 residues: CASSQEALAGIEQYF. The CDR3 DNA sequence: TGCGCCAGCAGCCAAGAGGCACTAGCGGGAATCGAGCAGTACTTC.

This clone was seen only once. The chain recombines TRBV29-1 with TRBJ1-2; D call uncertain. The CDR3 is made up of 12 amino acids. Germline CDR1 is SQVTM and CDR2 is ANQGSEA. Trimming took 7 bases from V and 2 from J, leaving 11 bases between them. In DNA, the CDR3 is TGCAGCGCCGCTTCCGGGAACTATGGCTACACCTTC. Its protein product is CSAASGNYGYTF.